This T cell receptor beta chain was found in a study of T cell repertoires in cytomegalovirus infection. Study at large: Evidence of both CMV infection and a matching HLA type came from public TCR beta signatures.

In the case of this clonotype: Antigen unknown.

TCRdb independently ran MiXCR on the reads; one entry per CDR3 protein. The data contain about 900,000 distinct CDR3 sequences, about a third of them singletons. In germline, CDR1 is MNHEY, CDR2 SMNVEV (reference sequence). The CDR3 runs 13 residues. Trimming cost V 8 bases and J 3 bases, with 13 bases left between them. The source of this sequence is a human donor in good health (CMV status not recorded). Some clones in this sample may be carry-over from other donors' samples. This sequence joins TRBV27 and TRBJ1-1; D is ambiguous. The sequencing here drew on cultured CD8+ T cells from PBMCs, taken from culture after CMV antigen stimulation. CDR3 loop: CASLDGRYTEAFF. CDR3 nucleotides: TGTGCCAGCCTTGATGGACGGTACACTGAAGCTTTCTTT.